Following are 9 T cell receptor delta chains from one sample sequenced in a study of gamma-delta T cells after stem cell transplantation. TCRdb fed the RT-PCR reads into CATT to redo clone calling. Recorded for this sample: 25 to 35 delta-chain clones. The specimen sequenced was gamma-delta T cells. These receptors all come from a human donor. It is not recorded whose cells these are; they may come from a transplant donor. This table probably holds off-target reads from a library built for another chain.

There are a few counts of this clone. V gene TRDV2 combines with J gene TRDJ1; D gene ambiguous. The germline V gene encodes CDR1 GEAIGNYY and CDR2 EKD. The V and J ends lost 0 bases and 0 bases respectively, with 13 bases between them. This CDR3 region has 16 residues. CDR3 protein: CACDTVGRQHTDKLIF. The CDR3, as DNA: TGTGCCTGTGACACCGTCGGGAGACAGCACACCGATAAACTCATCTTT.

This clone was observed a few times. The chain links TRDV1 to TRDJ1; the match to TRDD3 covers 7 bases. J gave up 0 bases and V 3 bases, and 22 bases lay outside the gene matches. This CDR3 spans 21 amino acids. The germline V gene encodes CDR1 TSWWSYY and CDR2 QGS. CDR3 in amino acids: CALGDPRVPLWTGAYTDKLIF. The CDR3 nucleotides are TGTGCTCTTGGGGACCCCAGGGTCCCTCTCTGGACTGGGGCTTACACCGATAAACTCATCTTT.

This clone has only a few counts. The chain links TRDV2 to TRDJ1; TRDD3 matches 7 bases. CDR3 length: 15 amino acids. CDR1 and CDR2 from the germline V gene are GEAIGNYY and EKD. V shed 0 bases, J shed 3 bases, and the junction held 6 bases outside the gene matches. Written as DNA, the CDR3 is TGTGCCTGTGACACCCTCTGGGGGTTTGCCGATAAACTCATCTTT. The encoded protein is CACDTLWGFADKLIF.

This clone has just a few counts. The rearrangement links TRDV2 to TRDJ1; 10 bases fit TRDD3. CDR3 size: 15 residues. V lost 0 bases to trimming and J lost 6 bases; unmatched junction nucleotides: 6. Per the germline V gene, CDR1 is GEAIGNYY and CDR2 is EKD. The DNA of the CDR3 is TGTGCCTGTGACACCGTTTGGGGGGATACGCATAAACTCATCTTT. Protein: CACDTVWGDTHKLIF.

CDR3 protein: CACDTIGVRLTAQLFF. The CDR3 coding sequence is TGTGCCTGTGACACCATCGGGGTCCGCTTGACAGCACAACTCTTCTTT. This chain uses TRDV2 with TRDJ2; D is unclear. The V and J ends lost 0 bases and 2 bases respectively, with 12 bases between them. Germline CDR1 and CDR2: GEAIGNYY and EKD. The CDR3 runs 16 residues.

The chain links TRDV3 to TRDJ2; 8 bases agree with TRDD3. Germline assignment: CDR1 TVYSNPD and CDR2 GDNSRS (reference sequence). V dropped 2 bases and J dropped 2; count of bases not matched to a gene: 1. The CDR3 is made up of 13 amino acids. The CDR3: CAFRGYLTAQLFF. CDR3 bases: TGTGCCTTTCGGGGATACTTGACAGCACAACTCTTCTTT.

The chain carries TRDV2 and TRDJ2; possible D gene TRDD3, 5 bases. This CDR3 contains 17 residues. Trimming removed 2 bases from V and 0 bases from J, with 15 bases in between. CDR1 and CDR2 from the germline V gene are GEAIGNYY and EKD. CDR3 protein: CACDKRGGPTLTAQLFF. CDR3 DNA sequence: TGTGCCTGTGACAAACGAGGGGGCCCAACTTTGACAGCACAACTCTTCTTT.

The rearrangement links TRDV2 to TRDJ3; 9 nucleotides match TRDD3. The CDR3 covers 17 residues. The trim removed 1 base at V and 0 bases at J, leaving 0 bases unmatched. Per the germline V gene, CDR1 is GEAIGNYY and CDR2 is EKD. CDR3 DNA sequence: TGTGCCTGTGACACTGGGGGATACTCCTGGGACACCCGACAGATGTTTTTC. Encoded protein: CACDTGGYSWDTRQMFF.

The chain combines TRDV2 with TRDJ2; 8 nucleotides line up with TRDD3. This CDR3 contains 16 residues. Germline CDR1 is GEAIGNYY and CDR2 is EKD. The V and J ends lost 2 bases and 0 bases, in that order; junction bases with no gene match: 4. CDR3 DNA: TGTGCCTGTGACATGCTGGGGGAAGCTTTGACAGCACAACTCTTCTTT. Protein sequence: CACDMLGEALTAQLFF.